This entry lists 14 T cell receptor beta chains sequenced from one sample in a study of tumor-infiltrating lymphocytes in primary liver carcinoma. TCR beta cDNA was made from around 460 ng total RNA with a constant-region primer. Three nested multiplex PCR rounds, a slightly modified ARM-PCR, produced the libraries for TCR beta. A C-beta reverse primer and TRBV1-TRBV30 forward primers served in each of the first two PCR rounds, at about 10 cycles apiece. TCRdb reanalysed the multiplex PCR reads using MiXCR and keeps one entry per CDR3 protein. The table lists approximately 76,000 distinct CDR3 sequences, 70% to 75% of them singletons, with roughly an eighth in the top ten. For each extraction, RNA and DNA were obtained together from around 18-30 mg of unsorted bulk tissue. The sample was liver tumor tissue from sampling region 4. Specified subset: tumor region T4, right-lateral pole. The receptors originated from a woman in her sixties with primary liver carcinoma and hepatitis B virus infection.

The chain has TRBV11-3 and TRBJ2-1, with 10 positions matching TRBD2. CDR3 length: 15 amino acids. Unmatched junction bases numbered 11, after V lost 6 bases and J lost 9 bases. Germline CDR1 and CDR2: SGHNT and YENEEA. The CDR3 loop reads CASRHLAGALLEQFF. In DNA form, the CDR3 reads TGTGCCAGCAGACATCTAGCGGGGGCCCTCCTTGAGCAGTTCTTC.

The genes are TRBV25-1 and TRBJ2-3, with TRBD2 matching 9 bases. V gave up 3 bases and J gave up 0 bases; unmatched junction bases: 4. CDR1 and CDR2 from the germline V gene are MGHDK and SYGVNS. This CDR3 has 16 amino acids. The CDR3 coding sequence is TGTGCCAGCAGTGATTTGACTAGCGGTAGCACAGATACGCAGTATTTT. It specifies CASSDLTSGSTDTQYF.

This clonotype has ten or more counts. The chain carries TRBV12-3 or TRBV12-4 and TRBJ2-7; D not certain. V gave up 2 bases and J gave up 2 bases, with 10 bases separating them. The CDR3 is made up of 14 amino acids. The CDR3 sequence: CASSLFHDPYEQYF. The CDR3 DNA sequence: TGTGCCAGCAGTTTATTCCATGACCCCTACGAGCAGTACTTC.

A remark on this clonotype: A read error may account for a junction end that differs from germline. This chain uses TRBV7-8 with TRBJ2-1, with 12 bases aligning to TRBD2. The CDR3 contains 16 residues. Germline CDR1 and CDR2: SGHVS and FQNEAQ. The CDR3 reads CTSRSSASGRANEQFF. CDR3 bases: TGTACCAGCCGCTCCAGCGCTAGCGGGAGGGCGAACGAGCAGTTCTTC.

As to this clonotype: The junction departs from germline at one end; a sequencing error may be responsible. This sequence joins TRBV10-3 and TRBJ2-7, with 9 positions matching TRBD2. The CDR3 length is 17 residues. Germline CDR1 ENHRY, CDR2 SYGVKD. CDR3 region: CAISDHRRSSGNYEQYF. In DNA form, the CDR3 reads TGTGCCATCAGCGACCATAGGCGGTCTAGCGGGAACTACGAGCAATACTTC.

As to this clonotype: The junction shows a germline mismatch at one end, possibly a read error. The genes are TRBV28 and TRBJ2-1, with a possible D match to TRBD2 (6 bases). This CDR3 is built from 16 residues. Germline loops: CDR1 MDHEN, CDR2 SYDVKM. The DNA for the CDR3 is TGTGCCAGCAGTGCCGGCGGGGCCCGCTCCTACAATGAGCATTTCTTC. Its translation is CASSAGGARSYNEHFF.

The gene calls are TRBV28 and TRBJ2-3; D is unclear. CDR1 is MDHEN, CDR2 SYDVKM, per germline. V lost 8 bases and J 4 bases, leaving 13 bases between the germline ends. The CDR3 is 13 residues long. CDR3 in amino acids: CASRVHPSDTQYF. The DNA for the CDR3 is TGTGCCAGCCGGGTGCACCCCTCAGATACGCAGTATTTT.

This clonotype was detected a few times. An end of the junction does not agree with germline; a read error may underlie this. The CDR3 DNA follows: TGTGCCAGTAGGGCTAGCGGGCCAGGAACAGATATGCAGTATTTT. Translating it yields CASRASGPGTDMQYF. The chain combines TRBV6-5 with TRBJ2-3; TRBD2 matches 8 bases. This CDR3 has 15 residues. Germline assignment: CDR1 MNHEY and CDR2 SVGAGI.

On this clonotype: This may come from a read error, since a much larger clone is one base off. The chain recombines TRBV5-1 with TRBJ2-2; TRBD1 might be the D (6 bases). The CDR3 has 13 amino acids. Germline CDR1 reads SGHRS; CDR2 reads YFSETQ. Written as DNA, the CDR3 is TGCGCCACCAACACAGGGAACAACGGGGAGCTGTTTTTT. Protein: CATNTGNNGELFF.

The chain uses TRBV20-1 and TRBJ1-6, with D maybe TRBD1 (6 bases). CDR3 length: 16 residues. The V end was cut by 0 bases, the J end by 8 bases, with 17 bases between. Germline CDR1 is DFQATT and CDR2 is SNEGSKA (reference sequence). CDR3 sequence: CSARDSRAGADSPLHF. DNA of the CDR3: TGCAGTGCTAGAGATTCTCGAGCGGGGGCGGATTCACCCCTCCACTTT.

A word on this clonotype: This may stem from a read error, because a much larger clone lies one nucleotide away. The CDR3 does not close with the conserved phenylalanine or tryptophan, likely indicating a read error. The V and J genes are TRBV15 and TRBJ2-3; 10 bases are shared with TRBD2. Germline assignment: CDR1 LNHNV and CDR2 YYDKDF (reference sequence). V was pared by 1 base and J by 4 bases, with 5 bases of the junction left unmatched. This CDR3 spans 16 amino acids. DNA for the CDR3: TGTGCCACCAGCAGAGCAGCGGGAGGGCCGCCAGATACGCAGTATTTG. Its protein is CATSRAAGGPPDTQYL.

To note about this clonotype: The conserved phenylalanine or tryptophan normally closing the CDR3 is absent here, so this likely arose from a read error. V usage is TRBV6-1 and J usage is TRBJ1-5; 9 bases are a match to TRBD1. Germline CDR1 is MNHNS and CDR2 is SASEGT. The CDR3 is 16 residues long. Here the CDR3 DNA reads TGTGCCAGCAGGGACAGGGGCCTCTATAGTAATCAGCCACAGCATTAT. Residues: CASRDRGLYSNQPQHY.

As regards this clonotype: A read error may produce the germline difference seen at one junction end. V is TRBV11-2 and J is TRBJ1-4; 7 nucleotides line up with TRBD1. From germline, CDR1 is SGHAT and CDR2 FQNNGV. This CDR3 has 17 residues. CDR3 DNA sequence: TGTGCCAGCAGCGGTCCGGGACAGCCCTCCGCGGGTGAAAAAATGTTTTTT. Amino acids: CASSGPGQPSAGEKMFF. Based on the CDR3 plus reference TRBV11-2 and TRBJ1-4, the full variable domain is EAGVAQSPRYKIIEKRQSVAFWCNPISGHATLYWYQQILGQGPKLLIQFQNNGVVDDSQLPKDRFSAERLKGVDSTLKIQPAKLEDSAVYLCASSGPGQPSAGEKMFFGSGTQLSVL.

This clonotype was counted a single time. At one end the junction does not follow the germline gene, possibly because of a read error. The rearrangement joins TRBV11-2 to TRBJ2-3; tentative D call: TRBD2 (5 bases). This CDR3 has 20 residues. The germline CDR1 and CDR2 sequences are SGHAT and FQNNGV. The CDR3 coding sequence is TGTCCCAGCAGCTTAGATCTAAGTGGATTAGTGGGAGAAGGGATAGATACGCAGTATTTT. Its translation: CPSSLDLSGLVGEGIDTQYF.